This T cell receptor (beta chain) appears in the sequencing data of a study of blood T cell repertoires in COVID-19 (dated by TCRdb to the early 2020s). Looking at the study overall: Collaborator samples came from the United States, Italy and Spain and covered acute and convalescent phases of COVID-19. The prospective study material was composed of cDNA or gDNA derived from T cells, B-cell-depleted T cells, or PBMCs. The dataset comprised deeply sampled blood TCRbeta repertoires from subjects exposed to, actively infected with, or recovered from COVID-19. The repertoires were released in a freely available public database meant as a resource for research on the immune response to SARS-CoV-2. Samples came from the ongoing ImmuneRACE study (first 160 participants) plus 1,254 subjects from 6 global collaborators. Sample metadata almost always included a de-identified subject ID, COVID-19 status, age in years and sex. HLA class I and class II types, where available, came from metadata supplied by the sample provider rather than from assay-based typing.

Beyond this particular receptor, the publication reports: The amount of clinical and demographic metadata varied by source and participant and was provided uncurated.

TCRbeta CDR3 regions were amplified from genomic DNA using the immunoSEQ Assay, a bias-controlled multiplex PCR. As for how the authors treated the data: The number of nucleated cells in each sample was estimated by amplification of reference gene primers within the assay. To quantify the absolute abundance of each unique TCRbeta CDR3 rearrangement, sequence reads were collapsed and filtered. For each sample, productive Simpson clonality was calculated as the square root of Simpson's diversity index over productive rearrangements. TCRdb took this table from immuneACCESS and kept in-frame rearrangements with V and J called. Such tables lack part of the clones; where checked against another copy, unresolved V genes explain under half of the gap, and the rest is unexplained. The V and J calls and clone size were taken over from that table, and D and trimming were inferred from the DNA. Here the sample has about 360,000 clones; 70% to 90% occur a single time. The ten largest clones represent roughly 7.1% of the sample.

One collaborating source in Seattle enrolled patients while the patients were actively infected and followed the patients over time throughout the course of disease. The collaborating institutions used their own protocols to collect whole blood in K2EDTA tubes. Collaborator samples were shipped for TCRbeta analysis as frozen whole blood, isolated PBMCs, or DNA extracted from either sample type. Comment on this clone: It has no known antigen specificity. There are no base qualities to consult, and no much larger clone falls within one base.

This clonotype was obtained from a woman in her fifties or sixties with COVID-19, enrolled during active disease. Sequenced material: peripheral blood.

The nucleotides read TGTGCTAGTGTTTCCTTCCGGGACAGGGTCGCCGAGCAGTACTTC. Translated, this is CASVSFRDRVAEQYF. The chain joins TRBV12-5 to TRBJ2-7; TRBD1 aligns with 9 central bases. Inclusive of the bounding cysteine and phenylalanine, the CDR3 is 15 residues long. CDR3 DNA only is kept here, 45 bases in frame from base 1. Based on the germline V gene, the CDR1 and CDR2 sequences are LGHNT and FRNRAP. V ends up 7 bases short and J 6 bases short, with an unmatched junction base count of 13.